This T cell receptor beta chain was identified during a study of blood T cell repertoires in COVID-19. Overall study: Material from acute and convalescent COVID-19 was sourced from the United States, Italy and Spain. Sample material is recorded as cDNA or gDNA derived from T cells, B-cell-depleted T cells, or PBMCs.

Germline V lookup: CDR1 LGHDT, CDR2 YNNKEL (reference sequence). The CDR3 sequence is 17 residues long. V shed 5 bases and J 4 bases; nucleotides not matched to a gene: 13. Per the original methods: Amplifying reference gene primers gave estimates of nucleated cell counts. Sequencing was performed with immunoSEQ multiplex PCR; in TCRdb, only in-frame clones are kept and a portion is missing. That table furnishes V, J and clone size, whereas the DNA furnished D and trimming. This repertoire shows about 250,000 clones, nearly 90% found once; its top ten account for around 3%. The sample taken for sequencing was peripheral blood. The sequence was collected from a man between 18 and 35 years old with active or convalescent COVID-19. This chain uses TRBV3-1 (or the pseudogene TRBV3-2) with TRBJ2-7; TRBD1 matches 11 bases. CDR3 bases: TGTGCCAGCAGCATCCGGGACAGGGGGTCTCCGTGGTACGAGCAGTACTTC. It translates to CASSIRDRGSPWYEQYF.